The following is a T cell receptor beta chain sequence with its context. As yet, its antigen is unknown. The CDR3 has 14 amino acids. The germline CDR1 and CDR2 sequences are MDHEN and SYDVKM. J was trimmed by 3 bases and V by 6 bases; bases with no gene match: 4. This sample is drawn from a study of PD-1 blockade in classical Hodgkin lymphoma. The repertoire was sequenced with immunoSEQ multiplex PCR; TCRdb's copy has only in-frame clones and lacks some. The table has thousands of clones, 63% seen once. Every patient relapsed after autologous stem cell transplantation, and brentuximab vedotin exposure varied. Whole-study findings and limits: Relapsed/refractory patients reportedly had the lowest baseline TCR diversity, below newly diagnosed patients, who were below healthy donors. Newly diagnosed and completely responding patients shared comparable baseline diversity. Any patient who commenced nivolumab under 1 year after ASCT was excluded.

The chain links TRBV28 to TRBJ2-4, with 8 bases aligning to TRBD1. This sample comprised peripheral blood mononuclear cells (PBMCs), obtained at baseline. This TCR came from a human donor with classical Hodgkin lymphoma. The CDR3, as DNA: TGTGCCAGCAGCCCAGACAGGGGCAAAAACATTCAGTACTTC. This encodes CASSPDRGKNIQYF.